These 27 T cell receptor beta chains originate from one sample sequenced in a study of T cell changes during pregnancy in multiple sclerosis (dated 2019 in TCRdb). The method was the immunoSEQ multiplex PCR assay. TCRdb's version of the immuneACCESS table is confined to in-frame rearrangements and falls short of the full clone set. An unresolved V gene accounts for under half of the shortfall where checked; the remainder is of unknown origin. The sample table holds tens of thousands of clones, of which 75% to 95% were seen once. Together, the top ten hold approximately 2.4% of the sample. Material: peripheral blood, obtained in the first trimester of pregnancy. Receptors originate from a female donor with multiple sclerosis, enrolled in a pregnancy study.

This rearrangement joins TRBV30 to TRBJ1-1; perhaps TRBD1 as D (6 bases). Trimming stripped 0 bases from V and 4 bases from J, with 9 bases between. CDR1 is GTSNPN and CDR2 is SVGIG in the germline V gene (reference sequence). The length of the CDR3 is 13 residues. As DNA, the CDR3 is TGTGCCTGGAGTGTAGGACAGCGCACTGAAGCTTTCTTT. This translates into CAWSVGQRTEAFF.

The gene calls are TRBV5-4 and TRBJ2-1; 7 nucleotides match TRBD2. The germline V gene encodes CDR1 SGHNT and CDR2 YYREEE (reference sequence). The length of the CDR3 is 15 residues. The V and J ends lost 3 bases and 5 bases, in that order; junction bases with no gene match: 8. This chain's CDR3 is CASSSGWEGHNEQFF. DNA of the CDR3: TGTGCCAGCAGCTCGGGGTGGGAGGGCCACAATGAGCAGTTCTTC. The whole variable domain, filled in from reference TRBV5-4 and TRBJ2-1, reads ETGVTQSPTHLIKTRGQQVTLRCSSQSGHNTVSWYQQALGQGPQFIFQYYREEENGRGNFPPRFSGLQFPNYSSELNVNALELDDSALYLCASSSGWEGHNEQFFGPGTRLTVL.

The chain links TRBV5-4 to TRBJ2-2, with TRBD2 identical over 8 bases. The CDR3 loop spans 15 amino acids. The germline gives CDR1 SGHNT, CDR2 YYREEE (reference sequence). V was pared by 2 bases and J by 3 bases, with 3 bases of the junction left unmatched. Here the CDR3 DNA reads TGTGCCAGCAGCTTCGGGACTAGGGACACCGGGGAGCTGTTTTTT. It codes for CASSFGTRDTGELFF.

V gene TRBV5-6 combines with J gene TRBJ1-2; no definite D call. Trimming stripped 1 base from V and 8 bases from J, with 12 bases between. The CDR3 runs 13 residues. CDR1 and CDR2 from the germline V gene are SGHDT and YYEEEE. DNA of the CDR3: TGTGCCAGCAGCTTGAGTAACTCCGGGGGCTACACCTTC. As protein: CASSLSNSGGYTF.

This chain connects TRBV5-1 to TRBJ2-5; TRBD1 matches 7 bases. V lost 3 bases to trimming and J lost 2 bases; unmatched junction nucleotides: 4. CDR3 length: 14 amino acids. Germline-derived CDR1 and CDR2 are SGHRS and YFSETQ. The CDR3 reads CASSWGQLQETQYF. CDR3 coding DNA: TGCGCCAGCAGCTGGGGACAGTTACAAGAGACCCAGTACTTC.

V usage is TRBV27 and J usage is TRBJ2-7; 13 bases fit TRBD2. The J segment lost 1 base and the V segment lost 6 bases, leaving 0 bases of the junction unmatched. The CDR3 extends over 14 amino acids. The germline gives CDR1 MNHEY, CDR2 SMNVEV (reference sequence). The CDR3 region has the DNA TGTGCCAGCAGGGGACTAGCGGGATCCTACGAGCAGTACTTC. Translated, it gives CASRGLAGSYEQYF.

The J gene is TRBJ2-5, the V gene TRBV7-2, with 7 nucleotides matching TRBD1. The CDR3 runs to 14 residues. Trimming cost V 8 bases and J 5 bases; bases outside gene matches: 11. CDR1 SGHTA and CDR2 FQGNSA come from the germline V gene. The CDR3 DNA reads TGTGCCAGCCGGGGACAGCTTTGGGGGGAGACCCAGTACTTC. It yields the protein CASRGQLWGETQYF. Filled out from reference TRBV7-2 and TRBJ2-5, the complete variable domain reads GAGVSQSPSNKVTEKGKDVELRCDPISGHTALYWYRQSLGQGLEFLIYFQGNSAPDKSGLPSDRFSAERTGGSVSTLTIQRTQQEDSAVYLCASRGQLWGETQYFGPGTRLLVL.

The chain recombines TRBV4-1 with TRBJ2-7; possibly TRBD2 for D (5 bases). Germline CDR1 reads MGHRA; CDR2 reads YSYEKL. The CDR3 contains 15 residues. V was trimmed by 0 bases and J by 0 bases, leaving 9 bases between them. Here the CDR3 DNA reads TGCGCCAGCAGCCAAGAGAGGGCAGGCTCCTACGAGCAGTACTTC. Protein: CASSQERAGSYEQYF.

The V and J genes are TRBV2 and TRBJ1-5, with D maybe TRBD1 (5 bases). The CDR3 runs to 15 residues. The V gene's germline CDR1 is SNHLY and CDR2 FYNNEI. V lost 1 base to trimming and J lost 6 bases, with 13 bases between them. DNA for the CDR3: TGTGCCAGCAGTGAAGGGGTTCAGGGCAGTCAGCCCCAGCATTTT. Encoded protein: CASSEGVQGSQPQHF.

CDR3 bases: TGTGCCAGCAGTCCCAGGGGGAGGACTAATGAAAAACTGTTTTTT. Amino acid sequence: CASSPRGRTNEKLFF. The chain combines TRBV27 with TRBJ1-4, with TRBD1 identical over 7 bases. The germline gives CDR1 MNHEY, CDR2 SMNVEV (reference sequence). The CDR3 consists of 15 residues. Trimming at V came to 5 bases and at J to 2 bases, leaving 5 bases not matched to a gene.

This chain links TRBV5-1 with TRBJ1-1; D unresolved. Between the trimmed V and J ends, which lost 0 bases and 0 bases, there was a span of 6 bases. Germline loops: CDR1 SGHRS, CDR2 YFSETQ. The CDR3 loop spans 14 amino acids. The CDR3 nucleotides are TGCGCCAGCAGCTTGGGGGCCCTGAACACTGAAGCTTTCTTT. Translation gives CASSLGALNTEAFF.

V and J are TRBV5-6 and TRBJ2-5; 10 nucleotides line up with TRBD2. V lost 4 bases to trimming and J lost 2 bases; unmatched junction nucleotides: 17. Per the germline V gene, CDR1 is SGHDT and CDR2 is YYEEEE. There are 19 residues in the CDR3. CDR3 in DNA: TGTGCCAGCAGCCCCCTTGCTAGCGGGAGAGGGGGCTCTCAAGAGACCCAGTACTTC. Protein sequence: CASSPLASGRGGSQETQYF. The whole variable domain, filled in from reference TRBV5-6 and TRBJ2-5, reads DAGVTQSPTHLIKTRGQQVTLRCSPKSGHDTVSWYQQALGQGPQFIFQYYEEEERQRGNFPDRFSGHQFPNYSSELNVNALLLGDSALYLCASSPLASGRGGSQETQYFGPGTRLLVL.

This CDR3 reads CASSEVRGRETQYF. CDR3 sequence (DNA): TGTGCCAGCAGTGAAGTAAGGGGTCGGGAGACCCAGTACTTC. The gene calls are TRBV25-1 and TRBJ2-5, with a weak D call TRBD1 (5 bases). Per the germline V gene, CDR1 is MGHDK and CDR2 is SYGVNS. The CDR3 covers 14 residues. Trimming left V 2 bases short and J 5 bases short, with 12 bases between.

The chain is built from TRBV7-2 and TRBJ1-1; D possibly corresponds to TRBD1 (5 bases). The CDR3 length is 13 residues. Germline-derived CDR1 and CDR2 are SGHTA and FQGNSA. Trimming removed 1 base from V and 6 bases from J, with 9 bases in between. CDR3 nucleotides: TGTGCCAGCAGCTTAGTGGGGCCCGCTGAAGCTTTCTTT. Its protein is CASSLVGPAEAFF.

This CDR3 reads CASSFRGGRETQYF. Here the CDR3 DNA reads TGTGCCAGCAGCTTTAGGGGGGGCAGAGAGACCCAGTACTTC. The chain has TRBV7-2 and TRBJ2-5; tentative D call: TRBD2 (7 bases). Germline CDR1 SGHTA, CDR2 FQGNSA. Between the trimmed V and J ends, which lost 3 bases and 4 bases, there was a span of 12 bases. The CDR3 extends over 14 amino acids.

This clone has a single count. V is TRBV4-1 and J is TRBJ2-5, with 7 nucleotides matching TRBD1. CDR3 size: 14 residues. CDR1 and CDR2 (germline): MGHRA, YSYEKL. Unmatched junction bases numbered 4, after V lost 1 base and J lost 5 bases. The CDR3 is CASSQGQGRETQYF. The DNA of the CDR3 is TGCGCCAGCAGCCAAGGACAGGGTAGGGAGACCCAGTACTTC.

V and J are TRBV11-2 and TRBJ2-7; D is unclear. Germline V gene lookup returns CDR1 SGHAT and CDR2 FQNNGV. The CDR3 length is 14 residues. Trimming took 5 bases from V and 7 from J, leaving 18 bases between them. CDR3 in amino acids: CASSALMAAGEQYF. The CDR3 DNA follows: TGTGCCAGCAGCGCCCTGATGGCCGCCGGGGAGCAGTACTTC.

This chain joins TRBV7-6 and TRBJ1-6; the match to TRBD1 covers 9 bases. Germline-derived CDR1 and CDR2 are SGHVS and FNYEAQ. J lost 10 bases, V lost 5 bases, and 9 bases had no gene match. The CDR3 covers 15 residues. This chain's CDR3 is CASSPRDRAESPLHF. The CDR3 DNA reads as TGTGCCAGCAGCCCCAGGGACAGGGCGGAGTCACCCCTCCACTTT.

Regarding this clone: The junction departs from the called germline gene at one end, perhaps through a read error. The rearrangement links TRBV5-1 to TRBJ2-7, with 9 bases that match TRBD1. CDR1 and CDR2 (germline): SGHRS, YFSETQ. There are 13 residues in the CDR3. The CDR3 DNA reads TGCGCCAGCAGCGGAATGGGGGAGGGACAGGGTTTCTTC. Translated: CASSGMGEGQGFF.

CDR3 coding DNA: TGTGCCAGCAGCCCGCGGGACAGCACAGATACGCAGTATTTT. This codes for CASSPRDSTDTQYF. This sequence joins TRBV9 and TRBJ2-3; TRBD2 might be the D (6 bases). The CDR3 is 14 residues long. Germline-derived CDR1 and CDR2 are SGDLS and YYNGEE. Trimming took off 4 bases at V and 0 bases at J, with 9 bases between the two ends.

The V and J genes are TRBV2 and TRBJ2-5; D gene ambiguous. Trimming left V 4 bases short and J 3 bases short, with 9 bases between. Per the germline V gene, CDR1 is SNHLY and CDR2 is FYNNEI. The CDR3 runs 13 residues. The CDR3: CASSVRVEETQYF. The DNA for the CDR3 is TGTGCCAGCAGTGTTCGGGTAGAAGAGACCCAGTACTTC.

This chain connects TRBV27 to TRBJ1-2; D is unclear. Looked up from germline, CDR1 is MNHEY and CDR2 is SMNVEV (reference sequence). Deletions cut 9 bases from V and 0 bases from J, with 5 bases between. This CDR3 is built from 11 residues. CDR3 nucleotide sequence: TGTGCCAGTAATCCTAACTATGGCTACACCTTC. It codes for CASNPNYGYTF.

The V gene is TRBV6-1, the J gene TRBJ1-2, with D unclear. V dropped 6 bases and J dropped 4 bases, with 9 bases sitting between them. CDR1 is MNHNS, CDR2 SASEGT, per germline. CDR3 length: 12 amino acids. Written as DNA, the CDR3 is TGTGCCAGCAGGACCCGGGGCTATGGCTACACCTTC. As protein: CASRTRGYGYTF.

This chain uses TRBV19 with TRBJ2-3; 8 bases are shared with TRBD1. Germline-derived CDR1 and CDR2 are LNHDA and SQIVND (reference sequence). The CDR3 contains 17 residues. The J segment lost 3 bases and the V segment lost 3 bases, leaving 11 bases of the junction unmatched. CDR3 nucleotide sequence: TGTGCCAGTAGTATTCGGCAGGGGGCGAGGAGGACAGATACGCAGTATTTT. Its protein product is CASSIRQGARRTDTQYF.

In this sample, this clone turned up once. CDR3 nucleotide sequence: TGCAGCGTTCGGGACTCCGTCTACGAGCAGTACTTC. Amino acid sequence: CSVRDSVYEQYF. This chain uses TRBV29-1 with TRBJ2-7; a possible D gene is TRBD2 (6 bases). The germline V and J ends were trimmed by 5 bases and 3 bases, with 11 bases remaining between them. This CDR3 region has 12 residues. Germline CDR1 and CDR2: SQVTM and ANQGSEA.

The chain carries TRBV18 and TRBJ1-3; tentatively, D is TRBD1 (5 bases). The length of the CDR3 is 15 residues. In germline, CDR1 is KGHSH, CDR2 LQKENI. Trimming pared 3 bases from V and 1 base from J, leaving 10 bases between. CDR3 region: CASSPVGTSGNTIYF. In nucleotides, the CDR3 is TGTGCCAGCTCACCCGTCGGGACTTCTGGAAACACCATATATTTT.

On this clone itself: This specimen includes other DNA sequences encoding the same CDR3. The rearrangement uses TRBV5-1 and TRBJ1-4; D might be TRBD1 (5 bases). V was trimmed by 7 bases and J by 1 base, leaving 14 bases between them. The CDR3 covers 15 residues. Germline CDR1 is SGHRS and CDR2 is YFSETQ. The CDR3 bases are TGCGCCAGCGGTTGGGGTACAGGAACTAATGAAAAACTGTTTTTT. This gives the protein CASGWGTGTNEKLFF.